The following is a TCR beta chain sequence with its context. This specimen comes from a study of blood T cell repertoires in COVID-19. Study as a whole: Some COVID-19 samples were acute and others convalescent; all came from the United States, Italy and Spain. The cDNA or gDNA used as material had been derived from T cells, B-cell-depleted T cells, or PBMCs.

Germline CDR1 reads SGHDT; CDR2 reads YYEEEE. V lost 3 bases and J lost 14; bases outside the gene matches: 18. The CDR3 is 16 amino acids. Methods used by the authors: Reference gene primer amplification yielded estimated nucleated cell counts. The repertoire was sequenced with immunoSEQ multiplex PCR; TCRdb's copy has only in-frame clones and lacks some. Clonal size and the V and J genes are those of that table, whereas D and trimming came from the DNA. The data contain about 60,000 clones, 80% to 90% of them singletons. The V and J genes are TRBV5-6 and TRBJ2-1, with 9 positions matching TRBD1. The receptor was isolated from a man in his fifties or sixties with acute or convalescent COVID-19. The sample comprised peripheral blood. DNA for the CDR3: TGTGCCAGCAGCTCCGTCGAAACCGGGACAGGGTCCATTAAGTTCTTC. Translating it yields CASSSVETGTGSIKFF.